The 25 T cell receptor beta chains reported below all come from one sample, sequenced in a study of blood T cell repertoires in COVID-19. Measured with immunoSEQ multiplex PCR; TCRdb has only the in-frame clones, and not every one. The sample lists some 41,000 clones; about nine tenths were seen once. Sequenced sample: peripheral blood. The source is a human donor in a cohort sampled during active COVID-19.

The V and J genes are TRBV5-4 and TRBJ2-2; D not resolved. The CDR3 totals 14 residues. Germline CDR1 SGHNT, CDR2 YYREEE (reference sequence). The V and J ends lost 0 bases and 1 base respectively, with 4 bases between them. In DNA, the CDR3 is TGTGCCAGCAGCTTGGCAGTGAACACCGGGGAGCTGTTTTTT. Its translation: CASSLAVNTGELFF.

This clone was counted a single time. The V gene is TRBV10-3, the J gene TRBJ2-7, with 7 bases aligning to TRBD1. Trimming at V came to 2 bases and at J to 4 bases, leaving 2 bases not matched to a gene. Germline V CDR1 and CDR2: ENHRY, SYGVKD. CDR3 length: 13 residues. The CDR3 coding sequence is TGTGCCATCAGTGAGACACAGGGGTACGAGCAGTACTTC. It codes for CAISETQGYEQYF.

The rearrangement links TRBV19 to TRBJ2-3, with 12 bases identical to TRBD2. The germline CDR1 and CDR2 sequences are LNHDA and SQIVND (reference sequence). V lost 4 bases, J lost 3 bases, and 5 bases stayed unmatched. The CDR3 totals 16 residues. CDR3 region: CASSTGLAGVTDTQYF. The CDR3 DNA reads TGTGCCAGTAGTACGGGACTAGCGGGCGTTACAGATACGCAGTATTTT.

The chain links TRBV9 to TRBJ2-1; D is unresolved. V lost 4 bases, J lost 6 bases, and 11 bases lay in between. There are 13 residues in the CDR3. The V gene's germline CDR1 is SGDLS and CDR2 YYNGEE. CDR3 nucleotides: TGTGCCAGCAGCTATCAGTATTCCAATGAGCAGTTCTTC. It is translated as CASSYQYSNEQFF.

In nucleotides, the CDR3 is TGTGCCAGCAGCTCAGACGGGCAAGAGACCCAGTACTTC. It codes for CASSSDGQETQYF. The chain links TRBV9 to TRBJ2-5; no clear D. CDR3 size: 13 residues. Germline lookup yields CDR1 SGDLS and CDR2 YYNGEE. V lost 4 bases and J lost 2, with 9 bases in between.

CDR3 nucleotide sequence: TGTTTGTGCGGTTCCTCATATAATTCACCCCTCCACTTT. It yields the protein CLCGSSYNSPLHF. V and J are TRBV6-6 and TRBJ1-6; D remains unclear. In germline, CDR1 is MNHNY, CDR2 SVGAGI (reference sequence). The CDR3 contains 13 residues.

J is TRBJ1-2 and V is TRBV5-8; D not certain. Germline CDR1 and CDR2: SGHTS and YDEGEE. The CDR3 totals 12 residues. V was clipped by 2 bases and J by 8 bases, with 10 bases between them. CDR3 in DNA: TGTGCCAGCAGCTTAAACGGAGACGGCTACACCTTC. Translating it yields CASSLNGDGYTF.

V gene TRBV5-6 combines with J gene TRBJ1-2, with D perhaps matching TRBD1 (5 bases). Germline V lookup: CDR1 SGHDT, CDR2 YYEEEE. There are 13 residues in the CDR3. The V end was cut by 3 bases, the J end by 8 bases, with 14 bases between. As DNA, the CDR3 is TGTGCCAGCAGCTCCTGGACAACCCGGGGCTACACCTTC. Translating it yields CASSSWTTRGYTF. Filled out from reference TRBV5-6 and TRBJ1-2, the complete variable domain reads DAGVTQSPTHLIKTRGQQVTLRCSPKSGHDTVSWYQQALGQGPQFIFQYYEEEERQRGNFPDRFSGHQFPNYSSELNVNALLLGDSALYLCASSSWTTRGYTFGSGTRLTVV.

V is TRBV5-3 and J is TRBJ1-1, with no clear D. TRBV5-3 is an open reading frame, and its role is uncertain. Trimming took off 10 bases at V and 5 bases at J, with 9 bases between the two ends. The CDR3 has 10 amino acids. The CDR3 DNA follows: TGTGCCCATACGGGGACTGAAGCTTTCTTT. The encoded protein is CAHTGTEAFF.

The DNA of the CDR3 is TGTGCCAGCAGGGCGAAAACAAGGGAGGGACTAGCGTTCACCGGGGAGCTGTTTTTT. Protein: CASRAKTREGLAFTGELFF. The chain carries TRBV27 and TRBJ2-2; TRBD2 matches at 10 bases. Germline CDR1 MNHEY, CDR2 SMNVEV (reference sequence). The CDR3 contains 19 residues. The J segment lost 4 bases and the V segment lost 6 bases, leaving 17 bases of the junction unmatched.

V gene TRBV28 combines with J gene TRBJ2-1; tentatively, D is TRBD2 (6 bases). V lost 1 base and J 5 bases, leaving 12 bases between the germline ends. Germline assignment: CDR1 MDHEN and CDR2 SYDVKM. The CDR3 has 15 residues. The CDR3 protein is CASSLLAGLHNEQFF. CDR3 coding DNA: TGTGCCAGCAGTTTATTGGCGGGGTTACACAATGAGCAGTTCTTC.

The chain carries TRBV2 and TRBJ2-5; 9 positions match TRBD1. With 5 bases clipped from V and 4 bases from J, the junction kept 5 bases outside the gene matches. This CDR3 region has 14 residues. CDR1 and CDR2 (germline): SNHLY, FYNNEI. CDR3 sequence (DNA): TGTGCCAGCAGTCCACAGGGGGCAGGAGAGACCCAGTACTTC. Its protein is CASSPQGAGETQYF. Variable domain in full (rest from reference TRBV2 and TRBJ2-5): EPEVTQTPSHQVTQMGQEVILRCVPISNHLYFYWYRQILGQKVEFLVSFYNNEISEKSEIFDDQFSVERPDGSNFTLKIRSTKLEDSAMYFCASSPQGAGETQYFGPGTRLLVL.

The rearrangement uses TRBV4-2 and TRBJ2-1; TRBD1 might be the D (5 bases). This CDR3 is built from 18 residues. Trimming cost V 4 bases and J 0 bases, with 19 bases left between them. Germline V gene lookup returns CDR1 LGHNA and CDR2 YNFKEQ. The CDR3 loop reads CASSLRGTAASSYNEQFF. The CDR3 DNA sequence: TGTGCCAGCAGCCTAAGGGGTACGGCGGCAAGCTCCTACAATGAGCAGTTCTTC.

The CDR3 DNA is TGTGCCAGCAGCCCTCAGAGACAGCCGACCTACGAGCAGTACTTC. Residues: CASSPQRQPTYEQYF. The chain joins TRBV7-9 to TRBJ2-7; a weak D match, TRBD1 (5 bases). The length of the CDR3 is 15 residues. Between the trimmed V and J ends, which lost 5 bases and 2 bases, there was a span of 16 bases. Germline CDR1 reads SEHNR; CDR2 reads FQNEAQ (reference sequence).

V is TRBV23-1 and J is TRBJ2-1, with 9 bases lining up with TRBD2. TRBV23-1 is treated as an ORF (open reading frame) with a function not yet certain. The junction had 11 bases not matched to a gene; V was cut back by 3 bases and J by 8 bases. The CDR3 spans 16 residues. The CDR3 nucleotides are TGCGCCAGCAGTCACCCAGAGGTAGCGGGGGATGATGAGCAGTTCTTC. It codes for CASSHPEVAGDDEQFF.

This clone was found a few times. The V and J genes are TRBV9 and TRBJ2-2; 13 positions agree with TRBD2. With 4 bases clipped from V and 6 bases from J, the junction kept 6 bases outside the gene matches. The V gene's germline CDR1 is SGDLS and CDR2 YYNGEE. This CDR3 is built from 16 residues. CDR3 bases: TGTGCCAGCAGCCCTCGGACTAGCGGGGGACCCGGGGAGCTGTTTTTT. It specifies CASSPRTSGGPGELFF.

The rearrangement links TRBV12-3 or TRBV12-4 to TRBJ1-2; D uncertain. This CDR3 spans 13 amino acids. Trimming removed 6 bases at V and 4 bases at J, with 12 bases between. The DNA for the CDR3 is TGTGCCAGCAGCGGGGATTGGAGCTATGGCTACACCTTC. Its translation: CASSGDWSYGYTF.

The rearrangement uses TRBV7-3 and TRBJ1-2; a possible D gene is TRBD1 (5 bases). The CDR3 has 14 residues. V shed 2 bases and J shed 5 bases, with 12 bases lying between them. CDR1 is SGHTA and CDR2 is FQGTGA in the germline V gene. CDR3 sequence (DNA): TGTGCCAGCAGCTTACAGGGTAGCGGGTATGGCTACACCTTC. It encodes CASSLQGSGYGYTF.

This rearrangement joins TRBV5-1 to TRBJ1-4; 10 bases map to TRBD1. V was clipped by 4 bases and J by 0 bases; unmatched bases: 9. Looked up from germline, CDR1 is SGHRS and CDR2 is YFSETQ. The CDR3 length is 18 residues. CDR3 protein: CASSNRDRGSPTNEKLFF. For the CDR3, the DNA is TGCGCCAGCAGCAACCGGGACAGGGGTAGTCCAACTAATGAAAAACTGTTTTTT.

The chain recombines TRBV3-1 (or the pseudogene TRBV3-2) with TRBJ1-1; D unclear. V shed 0 bases and J shed 2 bases, with 13 bases lying between them. Germline loops: CDR1 LGHDT, CDR2 YNNKEL (reference sequence). CDR3 length equals 16 residues. CDR3 loop: CASSQDEGLPNTEAFF. The CDR3, as DNA: TGTGCCAGCAGCCAAGATGAGGGATTACCTAACACTGAAGCTTTCTTT.

The chain recombines TRBV9 with TRBJ1-2; no clear D gene. CDR1 and CDR2 (germline): SGDLS, YYNGEE. The CDR3 runs 14 residues. V was shortened by 3 bases and J by 4 bases, with 13 bases between the two germline ends. The CDR3 DNA is TGTGCCAGCAGCGGCCGGTCCAACGTCTATGGCTACACCTTC. It encodes CASSGRSNVYGYTF.

The J gene is TRBJ2-7, the V gene TRBV6-5, with D maybe TRBD2 (6 bases). Trimming shortened V by 6 bases and J by 3 bases, and 18 bases separated the two germline ends. Germline-derived CDR1 and CDR2 are MNHEY and SVGAGI. CDR3 length: 15 amino acids. In DNA, the CDR3 is TGTGCCAGCAGCCCCTTCCGGGACTTGAGCTACGAGCAGTACTTC. Its protein product is CASSPFRDLSYEQYF.

The rearrangement uses TRBV4-1 and TRBJ1-5, with a possible D match to TRBD1 (5 bases). The germline V gene has CDR1 MGHRA and CDR2 YSYEKL. CDR3 length equals 15 residues. Trimming left V 1 base short and J 3 bases short, with 10 bases between. This chain's CDR3 is CASSQVIGANQPQHF. Written as DNA, the CDR3 is TGCGCCAGCAGCCAAGTAATAGGGGCCAATCAGCCCCAGCATTTT.

V usage is TRBV5-1 and J usage is TRBJ2-7, with D maybe TRBD1 (5 bases). Looked up from germline, CDR1 is SGHRS and CDR2 is YFSETQ. CDR3 length equals 12 residues. The ends were cut back, 5 bases at V and 2 bases at J, with 8 bases in the middle. This chain's CDR3 is CASRTEAYEQYF. CDR3 coding DNA: TGCGCCAGCAGGACAGAAGCCTACGAGCAGTACTTC.

This chain uses TRBV6-5 with TRBJ2-3; 8 nucleotides match TRBD2. The V segment lost 2 bases and the J segment 4 bases; nucleotides outside the gene matches: 8. The CDR3 length is 16 residues. Per germline, CDR1 MNHEY and CDR2 SVGAGI. The CDR3 DNA reads as TGTGCCAGCAGTTACAAACCCGCGGGGGGCTCAGATACGCAGTATTTT. It translates to CASSYKPAGGSDTQYF.